Each of the 27 T cell receptor beta chains below was sequenced from the same sample in a study of T cell responses to AZD1222 COVID-19 vaccine. Clones were read by immunoSEQ multiplex PCR, and TCRdb kept only the in-frame ones, dropping some. The data show some 120,000 clones, with about 88% seen just once and 28% held by the top ten. Sequenced here: peripheral blood, sampled on day 0 of AZD1222 vaccination. The receptors here all came from an adult in good health.

The chain links TRBV10-2 to TRBJ2-2; no clear D. The CDR3 consists of 14 residues. From germline, CDR1 is WSHSY and CDR2 SAAADI. V was clipped by 8 bases and J by 2 bases, with 12 bases between them. The CDR3, as DNA: TGCGCCAGCGAGAGTACAGTCAACACCGGGGAGCTGTTTTTT. Translated: CASESTVNTGELFF.

The V call is TRBV19, the J call TRBJ1-5; D perhaps matches TRBD1 (6 bases). The germline V and J ends were trimmed by 5 bases and 2 bases, with 13 bases remaining between them. The CDR3 covers 15 residues. CDR1 is LNHDA, CDR2 SQIVND, per germline (reference sequence). The CDR3 region is CASSVTGWGNQPQHF. CDR3 nucleotide sequence: TGTGCCAGTAGTGTCACAGGGTGGGGCAATCAGCCCCAGCATTTT.

This clone occurred once. V is TRBV20-1 and J is TRBJ1-1; D remains ambiguous. Germline V gene data show CDR1 as DFQATT and CDR2 as SNEGSKA (reference sequence). V shed 3 bases and J shed 5 bases, with 7 bases lying between them. The CDR3 length is 11 residues. CDR3 in DNA: TGCAGTGCTAGGTGGGTAACTGAAGCTTTCTTT. Protein product: CSARWVTEAFF.

CDR3 sequence reads: CASSWNGGRGEKLFF. In DNA, the CDR3 is TGCGCCAGCAGCTGGAATGGGGGCCGGGGTGAAAAACTGTTTTTT. This sequence joins TRBV5-1 and TRBJ1-4, with D tentatively TRBD1 (6 bases). CDR3 length equals 15 residues. Trimming stripped 3 bases from V and 7 bases from J, with 16 bases between. The germline V gene encodes CDR1 SGHRS and CDR2 YFSETQ.

The genes are TRBV5-1 and TRBJ2-4, with D perhaps matching TRBD1 (5 bases). The CDR3 covers 15 residues. Per the germline V gene, CDR1 is SGHRS and CDR2 is YFSETQ. Trimming took off 3 bases at V and 1 base at J, with 11 bases between the two ends. CDR3 nucleotides: TGCGCCAGCAGCTCTGTCGCAGGGGCCAAAAACATTCAGTACTTC. Translating it yields CASSSVAGAKNIQYF.

The CDR3 DNA reads as TGTGCCAGCAGATCGGGACTAGCTCGGACCGGGGAGCTGTTTTTT. It translates to CASRSGLARTGELFF. The chain combines TRBV6-5 with TRBJ2-2; 9 nucleotides align to TRBD2. The CDR3 consists of 15 residues. J was trimmed by 5 bases and V by 6 bases; bases with no gene match: 7. CDR1 and CDR2 (germline): MNHEY, SVGAGI.

This clone was found once. This chain connects TRBV5-1 to TRBJ1-1; the match to TRBD1 covers 7 bases. V was clipped by 0 bases and J by 0 bases; unmatched bases: 5. Germline V gene data show CDR1 as SGHRS and CDR2 as YFSETQ. CDR3 length equals 16 residues. CDR3 in amino acids: CASSLAGQVMNTEAFF. The CDR3 DNA reads TGCGCCAGCAGCTTGGCCGGACAGGTAATGAACACTGAAGCTTTCTTT.

The V gene is TRBV27, the J gene TRBJ2-3; D possibly corresponds to TRBD2 (6 bases). The CDR3 contains 14 residues. The V and J ends lost 10 bases and 2 bases respectively, with 16 bases between them. Looked up from germline, CDR1 is MNHEY and CDR2 is SMNVEV (reference sequence). CDR3 nucleotide sequence: TGTGCCACCCCGACTAGGACTATCACAGATACGCAGTATTTT. Translation gives CATPTRTITDTQYF.

This clone was seen a single time. The rearrangement joins TRBV28 to TRBJ1-3, with TRBD1 matching 7 bases. Per germline, CDR1 MDHEN and CDR2 SYDVKM. V lost 2 bases, J lost 4 bases, and 5 bases stayed unmatched. The CDR3 covers 15 residues. The DNA of the CDR3 is TGTGCCAGCAGTTTACCGACAGGGTTAGGAAACACCATATATTTT. Encoded protein: CASSLPTGLGNTIYF.

This chain links TRBV15 with TRBJ2-2; D is undetermined. There are 13 residues in the CDR3. The V gene's germline CDR1 is LNHNV and CDR2 YYDKDF (reference sequence). Trimming shortened V by 3 bases and J by 3 bases, and 5 bases separated the two germline ends. CDR3 amino acids: CATSSGDTGELFF. For the CDR3, the DNA is TGTGCCACCAGCAGTGGGGACACCGGGGAGCTGTTTTTT.

This chain links TRBV29-1 with TRBJ2-7, with D perhaps assigned TRBD1 or TRBD2 (6 bases each). From germline, CDR1 is SQVTM and CDR2 ANQGSEA. This CDR3 region has 15 residues. V was shortened by 0 bases and J by 1 base, with 13 bases between the two germline ends. CDR3 DNA sequence: TGCAGCGTTGAAGATCTAGGGGGGAGGTCCTACGAGCAGTACTTC. It codes for CSVEDLGGRSYEQYF.

This sequence joins TRBV27 and TRBJ1-4; D is unresolved. Germline V gene data show CDR1 as MNHEY and CDR2 as SMNVEV (reference sequence). Trimming pared 6 bases from V and 5 bases from J, leaving 7 bases between. CDR3 length: 12 amino acids. CDR3 DNA: TGTGCCAGCAGCCACGCGAATGAAAAACTGTTTTTT. Translation: CASSHANEKLFF. Drawing the rest from reference TRBV27 and TRBJ1-4, the complete variable domain is EAQVTQNPRYLITVTGKKLTVTCSQNMNHEYMSWYRQDPGLGLRQIYYSMNVEVTDKGDVPEGYKVSRKEKRNFPLILESPSPNQTSLYFCASSHANEKLFFGSGTQLSVL.

V is TRBV6-4 and J is TRBJ1-2, with TRBD1 identical over 12 bases. Trimming cost V 2 bases and J 3 bases; bases outside gene matches: 7. Germline loops: CDR1 MRHNA, CDR2 SNTAGT. The CDR3 is made up of 17 amino acids. The CDR3 nucleotides are TGTGCCAGCAGTGACCGGGACAGGGGGCGTTTGGACTATGGCTACACCTTC. The encoded protein is CASSDRDRGRLDYGYTF.

This chain connects TRBV9 to TRBJ2-3, with 14 positions matching TRBD2. This CDR3 is built from 15 residues. Germline trimming cut 4 bases from V and 7 bases from J; bases unmatched to any gene: 5. Per germline, CDR1 SGDLS and CDR2 YYNGEE. CDR3 nucleotides: TGTGCCAGCAGCACTGGACTAGCGGGGGGTAATACGCAGTATTTT. Protein: CASSTGLAGGNTQYF.

In its sample, this clone was seen once. The chain has TRBV9 and TRBJ2-1, with 8 positions matching TRBD2. The germline V gene encodes CDR1 SGDLS and CDR2 YYNGEE. CDR3 length: 14 residues. Trimming took 3 bases from V and 8 from J; bases not matched to a gene: 7. Here the CDR3 reads CASSAGTSSYEQFF. CDR3 DNA sequence: TGTGCCAGCAGCGCCGGGACTAGTTCCTATGAGCAGTTCTTC.

The chain uses TRBV5-1 and TRBJ2-1; D gene uncertain. Per the germline V gene, CDR1 is SGHRS and CDR2 is YFSETQ. The germline V and J ends were trimmed by 1 base and 2 bases, with 10 bases remaining between them. The CDR3 length is 15 residues. CDR3 nucleotides: TGCGCCAGCAGCTTGCCCGCCTATCCCTACAATGAGCAGTTCTTC. Amino acids: CASSLPAYPYNEQFF. The full variable domain, completed using reference TRBV5-1 and TRBJ2-1, is KAGVTQTPRYLIKTRGQQVTLSCSPISGHRSVSWYQQTPGQGLQFLFEYFSETQRNKGNFPGRFSGRQFSNSRSEMNVSTLELGDSALYLCASSLPAYPYNEQFFGPGTRLTVL.

Note on this clone: Germline and junction disagree at one end, which may indicate a read error. The chain uses TRBV7-7 and TRBJ2-1; D not certain. The CDR3 has 14 residues. Looked up from germline, CDR1 is SSHAT and CDR2 is FNYEAQ (reference sequence). For the CDR3, the DNA is TGTGCTAGCAGCTTAGGCCCGGGTTCAAGTGAGCAGTTCTTC. Translated: CASSLGPGSSEQFF.

In DNA form, the CDR3 reads TGTGCCAGCAGCTTAGATACGACAGATACGCAGTATTTT. It translates to CASSLDTTDTQYF. The rearrangement links TRBV11-2 to TRBJ2-3; D gene unclear. Germline V CDR1 and CDR2: SGHAT, FQNNGV. This CDR3 is 13 amino acids long. Trimming removed 0 bases at V and 3 bases at J, with 4 bases between.

The gene calls are TRBV7-9 and TRBJ2-7; tentatively, D is TRBD1 (6 bases). Trimming removed 5 bases from V and 3 bases from J, with 14 bases in between. The CDR3 contains 14 residues. Germline V gives CDR1 SEHNR, CDR2 FQNEAQ (reference sequence). DNA of the CDR3: TGTGCCAGCAGCCCCCAGGACAGCCTCTACGAGCAGTACTTC. Protein product: CASSPQDSLYEQYF.

The chain is built from TRBV6-5 and TRBJ1-1, with 7 bases fitting TRBD1. The ends lost 0 bases at V and 4 bases at J; junction bases unmatched: 8. The CDR3 length is 16 residues. In germline, CDR1 is MNHEY, CDR2 SVGAGI. The CDR3 reads CASSYSNVGGGTEAFF. Here the CDR3 DNA reads TGTGCCAGCAGTTACTCGAATGTAGGGGGCGGCACTGAAGCTTTCTTT.

V is TRBV6-5 and J is TRBJ2-6, with D unclear. The CDR3 sequence is 16 residues long. Between the trimmed V and J ends, which lost 1 base and 0 bases, there was a span of 7 bases. Germline lookup yields CDR1 MNHEY and CDR2 SVGAGI. CDR3 in DNA: TGTGCCAGCAGTTACTTACGCTCCTCTGGGGCCAACGTCCTGACTTTC. Protein product: CASSYLRSSGANVLTF.

The chain employs TRBV7-9 and TRBJ2-2, with 10 positions matching TRBD1. The CDR3 runs to 16 residues. Germline V lookup: CDR1 SEHNR, CDR2 FQNEAQ (reference sequence). V lost 1 base and J lost 10; bases outside the gene matches: 9. This CDR3 is CASSLGAGTGAEELFF. As DNA, the CDR3 is TGTGCCAGCAGCTTAGGGGCCGGGACAGGGGCCGAGGAGCTGTTTTTT.

The genes are TRBV3-1 (or the pseudogene TRBV3-2) and TRBJ1-2; D is unclear. The CDR3 sequence is 15 residues long. Germline CDR1 is LGHDT and CDR2 is YNNKEL (reference sequence). Trimming cost V 1 base and J 4 bases, with 13 bases left between them. DNA for the CDR3: TGTGCCAGCAGCCAAGGTGGAACTCCCAGCTATGGCTACACCTTC. It specifies CASSQGGTPSYGYTF.

This clone has a handful of counts. V is TRBV5-1 and J is TRBJ2-7; no clear D. The V end was cut by 0 bases, the J end by 5 bases, with 15 bases between. This CDR3 is 15 amino acids long. Germline V gene lookup returns CDR1 SGHRS and CDR2 YFSETQ. The CDR3 is CASSLDGHPVDEQYF. As DNA, the CDR3 is TGCGCCAGCAGCTTGGACGGGCACCCTGTCGACGAGCAGTACTTC. Together with reference TRBV5-1 and TRBJ2-7, the CDR3 gives the full variable domain: KAGVTQTPRYLIKTRGQQVTLSCSPISGHRSVSWYQQTPGQGLQFLFEYFSETQRNKGNFPGRFSGRQFSNSRSEMNVSTLELGDSALYLCASSLDGHPVDEQYFGPGTRLTVT.

The rearrangement links TRBV9 to TRBJ2-3; 10 bases fit TRBD1. This CDR3 spans 18 amino acids. Germline values: CDR1 SGDLS, CDR2 YYNGEE. Germline trimming cut 0 bases from V and 4 bases from J; bases unmatched to any gene: 11. Here the CDR3 reads CASSVAVHPGTGADTQYF. The DNA of the CDR3 is TGTGCCAGCAGCGTAGCAGTACATCCCGGGACAGGGGCAGATACGCAGTATTTT.

CDR3 bases: TGCAGCGCTACTCTGGGGAGCTACGAGCAGTACTTC. Translation: CSATLGSYEQYF. J is TRBJ2-7 and V is TRBV29-1; tentative D call: TRBD2 (5 bases). This CDR3 contains 12 residues. Trimming took 7 bases from V and 3 from J, leaving 13 bases between them. Germline values: CDR1 SQVTM, CDR2 ANQGSEA.

The chain carries TRBV3-1 (or the pseudogene TRBV3-2) and TRBJ1-1; TRBD1 is a possible D gene (5 bases). CDR3 length: 14 residues. Trimming removed 4 bases at V and 9 bases at J, with 18 bases between. CDR1 LGHDT and CDR2 YNNKEL come from the germline V gene (reference sequence). The CDR3 loop is CASSLENSAGKAFF. For the CDR3, the DNA is TGTGCCAGCAGCCTAGAAAACTCGGCAGGGAAAGCTTTCTTT.